Following are 15 T cell receptor beta chains from one sample sequenced in a study of cytomegalovirus exposure and HLA in healthy donors. Amplification used 60 Vbeta primers and 13 Jbeta primers. Generated by immunoSEQ multiplex PCR, the TCRdb table keeps only in-frame clones and is missing some. The repertoire holds under 200,000 clones, with over 70% as singletons. The source material was PBMCs. These receptors were obtained from a woman between 50 and 59 years old in good health and CMV-seropositive.

This chain links TRBV6-1 with TRBJ2-1; the D gene is possibly TRBD2 (5 bases). Germline V gene sequence: CDR1 MNHNS, CDR2 SASEGT. The ends were cut back, 7 bases at V and 2 bases at J, with 12 bases in the middle. CDR3 size: 14 residues. CDR3 loop: CASTGWQAYNEQFF. The CDR3 bases are TGTGCCAGCACGGGGTGGCAAGCCTACAATGAGCAGTTCTTC.

Here the CDR3 DNA reads TGTGCCAGCAGCCGTCGCAGCGGGGGGGGAACCTACAATGAGCAGTTCTTC. Its protein product is CASSRRSGGGTYNEQFF. This chain connects TRBV7-2 to TRBJ2-1; 10 nucleotides match TRBD2. This CDR3 comprises 17 residues. In germline, CDR1 is SGHTA, CDR2 FQGNSA. V was pared by 5 bases and J by 2 bases, with 9 bases of the junction left unmatched.

The CDR3: CASSSRDRNYGYTF. The DNA for the CDR3 is TGTGCCAGCAGTTCCCGGGACAGAAACTATGGCTACACCTTC. The chain links TRBV28 to TRBJ1-2; 7 nucleotides align to TRBD1. The CDR3 length is 14 residues. CDR1 MDHEN and CDR2 SYDVKM come from the germline V gene. With V trimmed by 4 bases and J by 2 bases, 4 bases remained unmatched.

As for this clone: This specimen includes other DNA sequences encoding the same CDR3. The chain has TRBV10-2 and TRBJ1-1; weak D call: TRBD1 (5 bases). CDR1 is WSHSY and CDR2 is SAAADI in the germline V gene. This CDR3 contains 14 residues. The V and J ends lost 2 bases and 7 bases respectively, with 14 bases between them. CDR3 nucleotide sequence: TGCGCCAGCAGTGAGGTCGCAGGGATAGATGAAGCTTTCTTT. The encoded protein is CASSEVAGIDEAFF.

The rearrangement joins TRBV18 to TRBJ1-1; 7 bases align to TRBD1. Unmatched junction bases numbered 7, after V lost 4 bases and J lost 2 bases. From germline, CDR1 is KGHSH and CDR2 LQKENI. This CDR3 region has 15 residues. The CDR3 region has the DNA TGTGCCAGCTCACGCGACAGGGCGGATAACACTGAAGCTTTCTTT. This sequence encodes CASSRDRADNTEAFF.

The chain carries TRBV5-1 and TRBJ2-2, with a possible D match to TRBD1 (5 bases). Germline-derived CDR1 and CDR2 are SGHRS and YFSETQ. The CDR3 contains 15 residues. Trimming cost V 3 bases and J 0 bases, with 9 bases left between them. CDR3 bases: TGCGCCAGCAGCTCGACAGAACCGAACACCGGGGAGCTGTTTTTT. Its protein product is CASSSTEPNTGELFF. The full variable domain, rest sourced from reference TRBV5-1 and TRBJ2-2, is KAGVTQTPRYLIKTRGQQVTLSCSPISGHRSVSWYQQTPGQGLQFLFEYFSETQRNKGNFPGRFSGRQFSNSRSEMNVSTLELGDSALYLCASSSTEPNTGELFFGEGSRLTVL.

The chain uses TRBV4-3 and TRBJ1-1, with a tentative D call TRBD1 (5 bases). Germline V gene lookup returns CDR1 LGHNA and CDR2 YSLEER. Trimming shortened V by 1 base and J by 0 bases, and 12 bases separated the two germline ends. CDR3 size: 16 residues. CDR3 amino acids: CASSQVRGLLNTEAFF. CDR3 nucleotides: TGCGCCAGCAGCCAAGTGAGGGGACTCTTGAACACTGAAGCTTTCTTT.

This clone was seen more than once but under ten times. The rearrangement uses TRBV9 and TRBJ2-5, with 8 bases fitting TRBD2. The CDR3 is 13 amino acids. Germline V gene lookup returns CDR1 SGDLS and CDR2 YYNGEE. The V segment lost 2 bases and the J segment 5 bases; nucleotides outside the gene matches: 2. The CDR3 sequence is CASSVTGGETQYF. As DNA, the CDR3 is TGTGCCAGCAGCGTGACGGGGGGGGAGACCCAGTACTTC.

The chain links TRBV6-1 to TRBJ1-2; 8 nucleotides agree with TRBD1. This CDR3 has 13 amino acids. Losses at the gene ends were 7 bases for V and 8 bases for J; bases not matched to a gene: 9. Germline CDR1 and CDR2: MNHNS and SASEGT. The CDR3 here is CASTPDRAGGYTF. Written as DNA, the CDR3 is TGTGCCAGCACCCCGGACAGGGCGGGAGGCTACACCTTC.

V gene TRBV7-2 combines with J gene TRBJ2-5; D is uncertain. V was pared by 5 bases and J by 5 bases, with 6 bases between. The germline gives CDR1 SGHTA, CDR2 FQGNSA. The CDR3 totals 11 residues. The CDR3 sequence: CASSQSETQYF. DNA for the CDR3: TGTGCCAGCAGCCAGTCGGAGACCCAGTACTTC.

Here the CDR3 reads CASSLGRGGSYEQYF. The CDR3 nucleotides read TGTGCCAGCAGCTTGGGCAGGGGTGGATCCTACGAGCAGTACTTC. V and J are TRBV5-6 and TRBJ2-7; possibly TRBD1 for D (6 bases). The V and J ends lost 0 bases and 1 base respectively, with 11 bases between them. CDR1 and CDR2 (germline): SGHDT, YYEEEE. The CDR3 extends over 15 amino acids.

In this sample, this clone turned up a few times. The chain employs TRBV10-3 and TRBJ2-2, with 12 bases aligning to TRBD2. Germline V lookup: CDR1 ENHRY, CDR2 SYGVKD. With V trimmed by 0 bases and J by 1 base, 3 bases remained unmatched. The CDR3 spans 18 residues. The CDR3 coding sequence is TGTGCCATCAGTGAGTCTGGACTAGCGGGGATGAACACCGGGGAGCTGTTTTTT. It codes for CAISESGLAGMNTGELFF.

The chain recombines TRBV6-6 with TRBJ2-5; D not resolved. CDR1 and CDR2 from the germline V gene are MNHNY and SVGAGI (reference sequence). The V end was cut by 5 bases, the J end by 1 base, with 8 bases between. This CDR3 is built from 13 residues. The CDR3: CASSLPIQETQYF. CDR3 nucleotides: TGTGCCAGCAGTCTGCCTATCCAAGAGACCCAGTACTTC.

Details on this clone: An end of the junction differs from the germline gene, which may be a read error. J is TRBJ1-6 and V is TRBV18; D unclear. Germline V gene lookup returns CDR1 KGHSH and CDR2 LQKENI. This CDR3 region has 14 residues. Here the CDR3 DNA reads TGTGCCAGCTCACCACCCGGGATGTATTCCCCCCTCCACTTT. Its protein is CASSPPGMYSPLHF.

The chain has TRBV12-1 and TRBJ1-1. TRBV12-1 is described as a pseudogene. The CDR3 is 12 amino acids. For the CDR3, the DNA is TGTGCCAGCAGCTTTCGGGGTTCAGAAGCTTTCTTT. It codes for CASSFRGSEAFF.